The 18 T cell receptor beta chains below were found in one sample sequenced in a study of T cell clonotyping in hematopoietic cell transplantation. TCRdb keeps only in-frame clones here, not all; method: immunoSEQ multiplex PCR. Among over 4,000 clones, under 35% were seen once, and the ten largest hold approximately 16%. Time point meaning: recipient sample about 28 days before transplant, after cytoreduction. The sample was peripheral blood mononuclear cells, taken before stem cell transplant. The receptors were gathered from a man aged 50 or older with myelofibrosis. Some clones in this sample may be carry-over from other donors' samples.

This clone was observed a few times. Compared with germline, one end of the junction differs, possibly owing to a read error. J is TRBJ2-7 and V is TRBV27; a possible D gene is TRBD2 (5 bases). The CDR3 extends over 13 amino acids. The V gene's germline CDR1 is MNHEY and CDR2 SMNVEV (reference sequence). As DNA, the CDR3 is TGTGCCAGCAGTTTCACCAAAGGACGGACGGAGGACTTC. Translating gives CASSFTKGRTEDF.

V gene TRBV30 combines with J gene TRBJ2-2; D is undetermined. V was trimmed by 3 bases and J by 3 bases, leaving 8 bases between them. The germline V gene encodes CDR1 GTSNPN and CDR2 SVGIG (reference sequence). The CDR3 length is 13 residues. CDR3 in amino acids: CAWRGYYTGELFF. The CDR3 DNA reads TGTGCCTGGAGAGGGTATTACACCGGGGAGCTGTTTTTT.

The CDR3 reads CAWSGSGFGEAFF. CDR3 DNA: TGTGCCTGGAGTGGATCGGGATTTGGTGAAGCTTTCTTT. The V call is TRBV30, the J call TRBJ1-1; D unresolved. Trimming cost V 1 base and J 7 bases, with 13 bases left between them. The length of the CDR3 is 13 residues. CDR1 is GTSNPN, CDR2 SVGIG, per germline (reference sequence).

The J gene is TRBJ1-1, the V gene TRBV5-6, with no clear D. CDR3 length: 16 residues. The V gene's germline CDR1 is SGHDT and CDR2 YYEEEE. V lost 2 bases and J lost 1, with 15 bases in between. CDR3 amino acids: CASSFFTDWGNTEAFF. The CDR3 nucleotides read TGTGCCAGCAGCTTTTTTACAGATTGGGGGAACACTGAAGCTTTCTTT.

This clone was observed a few times. This chain uses TRBV27 with TRBJ1-1; weak D call: TRBD1 (6 bases). Germline V gene data show CDR1 as MNHEY and CDR2 as SMNVEV (reference sequence). V was clipped by 5 bases and J by 0 bases, with 19 bases between them. The CDR3 is made up of 17 amino acids. The CDR3, as DNA: TGTGCCAGCAGTCACAACCCGGACAGCTTCATGAACACTGAAGCTTTCTTT. Amino acid sequence: CASSHNPDSFMNTEAFF.

J is TRBJ1-1 and V is TRBV6-5; D is possibly TRBD1 (5 bases). The CDR3 is made up of 16 amino acids. Germline V lookup: CDR1 MNHEY, CDR2 SVGAGI. V lost 0 bases, J lost 0 bases, and 11 bases lay in between. CDR3 amino acids: CASSYSGAGLNTEAFF. The CDR3 region has the DNA TGTGCCAGCAGTTACTCGGGAGCGGGACTGAACACTGAAGCTTTCTTT.

This clone was detected a few times. The chain uses TRBV9 and TRBJ2-1; tentatively, D is TRBD2 (5 bases). CDR1 and CDR2 (germline): SGDLS, YYNGEE. This CDR3 is built from 12 residues. Between the trimmed V and J ends, which lost 3 bases and 9 bases, there was a span of 10 bases. The CDR3 protein is CASSGGRGEQFF. The CDR3 bases are TGTGCCAGCAGCGGCGGACGGGGTGAGCAGTTCTTC.

The V and J genes are TRBV30 and TRBJ1-2; maybe TRBD1 (5 bases). V lost 1 base to trimming and J lost 7 bases, with 13 bases between them. Germline loops: CDR1 GTSNPN, CDR2 SVGIG (reference sequence). The CDR3 has 13 amino acids. The CDR3 DNA sequence: TGTGCCTGGAGTGGAATGAGGGGCTCTGGCTACACCTTC. Translated, it gives CAWSGMRGSGYTF.

This clone was detected a few times. The chain links TRBV29-1 to TRBJ2-7, with 8 bases identical to TRBD1. Unmatched junction bases numbered 11, after V lost 5 bases and J lost 5 bases. CDR3 length: 14 residues. Germline CDR1 reads SQVTM; CDR2 reads ANQGSEA. CDR3 DNA: TGCAGCGTTCTGCTGGACAGGGAGGTACACGAGCAGTACTTC. Amino acid sequence: CSVLLDREVHEQYF.

The chain is built from TRBV30 and TRBJ1-2; tentative D call: TRBD1 (5 bases). CDR1 is GTSNPN and CDR2 is SVGIG in the germline V gene (reference sequence). The CDR3 covers 13 residues. Between the trimmed V and J ends, which lost 0 bases and 3 bases, there was a span of 8 bases. The CDR3, as DNA: TGTGCCTGGAGTGTACGGGGGGACTATGGCTACACCTTC. Protein product: CAWSVRGDYGYTF.

This clone has only a few counts. The V gene is TRBV30, the J gene TRBJ1-6; D is possibly TRBD1 (6 bases). V shed 2 bases and J shed 4 bases, with 12 bases lying between them. The CDR3 runs 15 residues. The germline CDR1 and CDR2 sequences are GTSNPN and SVGIG (reference sequence). CDR3 sequence reads: CAWSSKGTYNSPLHF. Here the CDR3 DNA reads TGTGCCTGGAGTTCTAAGGGGACATATAATTCACCCCTCCACTTT.

This clone has more than one count but fewer than ten. The chain couples TRBV28 to TRBJ2-5, with D possibly being TRBD1 or TRBD2 (5 bases each). The J call may be in error: the DNA end matches TRBJ2-7 better. The CDR3 is 16 amino acids. The germline CDR1 and CDR2 sequences are MDHEN and SYDVKM. CDR3 nucleotides: TGTGCCAGCATCAGTTTGGGGGTCGTGGGCTCCTACGAGCAGTACTTC. It encodes CASISLGVVGSYEQYF.

The rearrangement uses TRBV2 and TRBJ1-1, with 8 bases fitting TRBD1. From germline, CDR1 is SNHLY and CDR2 FYNNEI. The V segment lost 7 bases and the J segment 6 bases; nucleotides outside the gene matches: 16. The CDR3 spans 16 residues. CDR3 protein: CASNLPQGARGPEAFF. CDR3 in DNA: TGTGCCAGCAATTTACCCCAGGGGGCGAGAGGTCCTGAAGCTTTCTTT.

The V and J genes are TRBV29-1 and TRBJ2-7; 8 bases agree with TRBD2. V shed 4 bases and J 4 bases; nucleotides not matched to a gene: 6. The CDR3 loop spans 13 amino acids. Germline loops: CDR1 SQVTM, CDR2 ANQGSEA. CDR3 DNA sequence: TGCAGCGTTGTTGCGGGGGGCAGGTACGAGCAGTACTTC. The encoded protein is CSVVAGGRYEQYF.

This clone was found a few times. V and J are TRBV30 and TRBJ2-7, with D possibly matching TRBD2 (6 bases). The CDR3 runs 14 residues. Trimming removed 1 base at V and 6 bases at J, with 16 bases between. From germline, CDR1 is GTSNPN and CDR2 SVGIG (reference sequence). The CDR3 bases are TGTGCCTGGAGTGCCGGTGTGGGGGAGGTCGAGCAGTACTTC. Encoded protein: CAWSAGVGEVEQYF.

This clone was counted between two and nine times. The V gene is TRBV30, the J gene TRBJ2-1; D gene unclear. Trimming shortened V by 3 bases and J by 3 bases, and 9 bases separated the two germline ends. The CDR3 is 13 amino acids. CDR1 is GTSNPN and CDR2 is SVGIG in the germline V gene (reference sequence). The CDR3 loop is CAWRDGYYNEQFF. DNA of the CDR3: TGTGCCTGGAGAGACGGCTACTACAATGAGCAGTTCTTC.

This chain connects TRBV30 to TRBJ2-1, with D possibly TRBD2 on 6 matching bases. In germline, CDR1 is GTSNPN, CDR2 SVGIG (reference sequence). The CDR3 totals 15 residues. The V end lost 6 bases, the J end lost 0 bases, and 15 bases lay between the germline ends. The CDR3 DNA sequence: TGTGCCTGCCGTCTCCCCGGGAGCTCCTACAATGAGCAGTTCTTC. This sequence encodes CACRLPGSSYNEQFF.

In its sample, this clone was seen a few times. This chain links TRBV4-3 with TRBJ2-7; the match to TRBD1 covers 8 bases. V lost 0 bases, J lost 6 bases, and 4 bases stayed unmatched. The CDR3 length is 14 residues. Germline CDR1 is LGHNA and CDR2 is YSLEER. The CDR3 here is CASSQEFGQGEQYF. DNA for the CDR3: TGCGCCAGCAGCCAAGAGTTCGGACAGGGCGAGCAGTACTTC.